A selection of T cell receptor beta chains follows, all from one sample in a study of blood T cell repertoires in COVID-19. Here immunoSEQ multiplex PCR was the method, and the copy in TCRdb shows in-frame clones only, minus some. The data show 150,000 to 200,000 clones, with under 95% seen just once and 18% held by the top ten. Material for sequencing was peripheral blood. These receptors all come from a man in his 60s with active or convalescent COVID-19. CDR3s include the opening cysteine and the closing phenylalanine or tryptophan. Each record gives: J gene, V gene, CDR3 length, D gene, clone size, CDR3 protein, CDR3 DNA. D genes are given only for firm matches. Clone size is shown for a subset of rows, as once, few, many or a class of expanded clone.

j_call: TRBJ1-1; v_call: TRBV10-3; cdr3_length: 15; d_call: .; clone_size: .; cdr3_aa: CAISESGGVNTEAFF; cdr3_nt: TGTGCCATCAGTGAGTCAGGGGGAGTGAACACTGAAGCTTTCTTT
j_call: TRBJ2-7; v_call: TRBV6-5; cdr3_length: 15; d_call: TRBD1; clone_size: .; cdr3_aa: CASSYSGQGWYEQYF; cdr3_nt: TGTGCCAGCAGTTACTCGGGACAGGGATGGTACGAGCAGTACTTC
j_call: TRBJ2-2; v_call: TRBV18; cdr3_length: 13; d_call: .; clone_size: .; cdr3_aa: CASSRGDAGELFF; cdr3_nt: TGTGCCAGCTCGCGCGGGGACGCCGGGGAGCTGTTTTTT
j_call: TRBJ1-4; v_call: TRBV15; cdr3_length: 16; d_call: .; clone_size: .; cdr3_aa: CATSRDRGGANEKLFF; cdr3_nt: TGTGCCACCAGCAGAGATCGTGGTGGAGCTAATGAAAAACTGTTTTTT
j_call: TRBJ2-7; v_call: TRBV4-1; cdr3_length: 14; d_call: .; clone_size: .; cdr3_aa: CASSQVNRVYEQYF; cdr3_nt: TGCGCCAGCAGCCAAGTGAACAGGGTCTACGAGCAGTACTTC
j_call: TRBJ1-4; v_call: TRBV10-1; cdr3_length: 16; d_call: TRBD1; clone_size: .; cdr3_aa: CASSERGTASRGKLFF; cdr3_nt: TGCGCCAGCAGTGAGAGGGGGACAGCTTCAAGAGGGAAACTGTTTTTT
j_call: TRBJ2-3; v_call: TRBV25-1; cdr3_length: 16; d_call: .; clone_size: .; cdr3_aa: CASSESPAGYTDTQYF; cdr3_nt: TGTGCCAGCAGTGAATCCCCAGCGGGCTACACAGATACGCAGTATTTT
j_call: TRBJ1-2; v_call: TRBV12-3/TRBV12-4; cdr3_length: 13; d_call: .; clone_size: .; cdr3_aa: CASSIRLRRGYTF; cdr3_nt: TGTGCCAGCAGTATCAGGCTCCGAAGGGGCTACACCTTC
j_call: TRBJ1-6; v_call: TRBV3-1/TRBV3-2; cdr3_length: 15; d_call: .; clone_size: .; cdr3_aa: CASSQGTGSNSPLHF; cdr3_nt: TGTGCCAGCAGCCAAGGAACGGGTAGTAATTCACCCCTCCACTTT
j_call: TRBJ1-5; v_call: TRBV27; cdr3_length: 13; d_call: .; clone_size: .; cdr3_aa: CASRPGSAQPQHF; cdr3_nt: TGTGCCAGCCGCCCCGGGTCTGCTCAGCCCCAGCATTTT
j_call: TRBJ2-5; v_call: TRBV19; cdr3_length: 15; d_call: TRBD1; clone_size: .; cdr3_aa: CASGKTEDRGETQYF; cdr3_nt: TGTGCCAGTGGTAAGACTGAGGACAGGGGGGAGACCCAGTACTTC
j_call: TRBJ2-5; v_call: TRBV28; cdr3_length: 14; d_call: .; clone_size: .; cdr3_aa: CASSSPTRLETQYF; cdr3_nt: TGTGCCAGCAGTTCCCCGACTAGATTGGAGACCCAGTACTTC
j_call: TRBJ2-1; v_call: TRBV5-6; cdr3_length: 18; d_call: TRBD2; clone_size: .; cdr3_aa: CASSLMVASGGSYNEQFF; cdr3_nt: TGTGCCAGCAGCTTGATGGTGGCTAGCGGGGGATCATACAATGAGCAGTTCTTC
j_call: TRBJ2-3; v_call: TRBV5-1; cdr3_length: 16; d_call: .; clone_size: .; cdr3_aa: CASSLGTDSFTDTQYF; cdr3_nt: TGCGCCAGCAGCTTGGGGACGGACTCGTTCACAGATACGCAGTATTTT
j_call: TRBJ1-1; v_call: TRBV5-5; cdr3_length: 15; d_call: TRBD1; clone_size: once; cdr3_aa: CASSLEGQGVPEAFF; cdr3_nt: TGTGCCAGCAGCTTGGAAGGACAGGGGGTCCCTGAAGCTTTCTTT
j_call: TRBJ1-3; v_call: TRBV5-1; cdr3_length: 16; d_call: TRBD1; clone_size: .; cdr3_aa: CASSFMTGSSGNTIYF; cdr3_nt: TGCGCCAGCAGCTTTATGACAGGGAGCTCTGGAAACACCATATATTTT
j_call: TRBJ2-1; v_call: TRBV6-5; cdr3_length: 13; d_call: .; clone_size: .; cdr3_aa: CASSPGVNNEQFF; cdr3_nt: TGTGCCAGCAGTCCCGGGGTGAACAATGAGCAGTTCTTC
j_call: TRBJ2-7; v_call: TRBV24-1; cdr3_length: 17; d_call: TRBD1; clone_size: .; cdr3_aa: CATSERTGGERPYEQYF; cdr3_nt: TGTGCCACCAGTGAGCGTACAGGGGGCGAGAGACCCTACGAGCAGTACTTC
j_call: TRBJ1-6; v_call: TRBV10-2; cdr3_length: 15; d_call: .; clone_size: .; cdr3_aa: CASGLGGSYNSPLHF; cdr3_nt: TGCGCCAGCGGGCTGGGGGGCTCCTATAATTCACCCCTCCACTTT
j_call: TRBJ2-5; v_call: TRBV19; cdr3_length: 13; d_call: .; clone_size: .; cdr3_aa: CASSNRAGGTQYF; cdr3_nt: TGTGCCAGTAGTAACAGGGCCGGAGGGACCCAGTACTTC
j_call: TRBJ1-1; v_call: TRBV27; cdr3_length: 14; d_call: TRBD1; clone_size: .; cdr3_aa: CASSSKGAYTEAFF; cdr3_nt: TGTGCCAGCAGTTCGAAGGGGGCGTACACTGAAGCTTTCTTT
j_call: TRBJ1-4; v_call: TRBV7-9; cdr3_length: 18; d_call: TRBD1; clone_size: .; cdr3_aa: CASSLAWTGAQKNEKLFF; cdr3_nt: TGTGCCAGCAGCTTAGCGTGGACAGGCGCACAGAAAAATGAAAAACTGTTTTTT
j_call: TRBJ1-2; v_call: TRBV7-8; cdr3_length: 13; d_call: TRBD1; clone_size: .; cdr3_aa: CASSLGQGYGYTF; cdr3_nt: TGTGCCAGCAGCCTGGGACAGGGATATGGCTACACCTTC
j_call: TRBJ1-5; v_call: TRBV30; cdr3_length: 13; d_call: .; clone_size: .; cdr3_aa: CAWSEGDFQPQHF; cdr3_nt: TGTGCCTGGAGTGAGGGAGATTTTCAGCCCCAGCATTTT
j_call: TRBJ2-5; v_call: TRBV5-1; cdr3_length: 14; d_call: TRBD2; clone_size: .; cdr3_aa: CASNQAGVQETQYF; cdr3_nt: TGCGCCAGCAATCAAGCGGGGGTCCAAGAGACCCAGTACTTC
j_call: TRBJ2-7; v_call: TRBV14; cdr3_length: 13; d_call: .; clone_size: .; cdr3_aa: CASSPQTFYEQYF; cdr3_nt: TGTGCCAGCAGCCCTCAGACATTCTACGAGCAGTACTTC
j_call: TRBJ1-2; v_call: TRBV28; cdr3_length: 14; d_call: .; clone_size: .; cdr3_aa: CASSFGQPIKGYTF; cdr3_nt: TGTGCCAGCAGTTTTGGACAGCCCATCAAGGGCTACACCTTC
j_call: TRBJ2-6; v_call: TRBV3-1/TRBV3-2; cdr3_length: 16; d_call: .; clone_size: .; cdr3_aa: CASSQDRGSGANVLTF; cdr3_nt: TGTGCCAGCAGCCAAGATAGGGGAAGTGGGGCCAACGTCCTGACTTTC
j_call: TRBJ2-3; v_call: TRBV19; cdr3_length: 12; d_call: .; clone_size: .; cdr3_aa: CASAQDSNTQYF; cdr3_nt: TGTGCCAGTGCTCAGGACAGCAATACGCAGTATTTT
j_call: TRBJ1-5; v_call: TRBV7-9; cdr3_length: 16; d_call: .; clone_size: .; cdr3_aa: CASSSLQGPGNQPQHF; cdr3_nt: TGTGCCAGCAGCTCCCTACAGGGACCGGGCAATCAGCCCCAGCATTTT
j_call: TRBJ2-1; v_call: TRBV20-1; cdr3_length: 15; d_call: TRBD1; clone_size: once; cdr3_aa: CSASEWGTGLNEQFF; cdr3_nt: TGCAGTGCTAGTGAGTGGGGGACAGGTCTGAATGAGCAGTTCTTC
j_call: TRBJ1-4; v_call: TRBV18; cdr3_length: 21; d_call: TRBD1; clone_size: .; cdr3_aa: CASSPISLRGDSTWKWEKLFF; cdr3_nt: TGTGCCAGCTCACCAATTTCCCTACGTGGGGACAGCACCTGGAAGTGGGAAAAACTGTTTTTT
j_call: TRBJ2-1; v_call: TRBV5-1; cdr3_length: 17; d_call: TRBD1; clone_size: .; cdr3_aa: CASSLPGTGGSYNEQFF; cdr3_nt: TGCGCCAGCAGCTTGCCCGGGACAGGGGGCTCCTACAATGAGCAGTTCTTC